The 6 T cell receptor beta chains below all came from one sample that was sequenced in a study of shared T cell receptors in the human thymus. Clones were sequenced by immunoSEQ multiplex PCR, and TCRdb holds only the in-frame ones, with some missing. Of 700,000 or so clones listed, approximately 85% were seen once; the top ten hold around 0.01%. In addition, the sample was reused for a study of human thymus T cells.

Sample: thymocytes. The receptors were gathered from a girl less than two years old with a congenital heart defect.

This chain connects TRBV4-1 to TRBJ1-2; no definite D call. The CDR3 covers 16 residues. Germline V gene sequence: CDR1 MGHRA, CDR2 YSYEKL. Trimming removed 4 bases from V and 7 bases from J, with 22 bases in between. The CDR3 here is CASSPISQLPEGGYTF. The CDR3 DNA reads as TGCGCCAGCAGCCCGATTTCACAGCTTCCTGAAGGTGGCTACACCTTC.

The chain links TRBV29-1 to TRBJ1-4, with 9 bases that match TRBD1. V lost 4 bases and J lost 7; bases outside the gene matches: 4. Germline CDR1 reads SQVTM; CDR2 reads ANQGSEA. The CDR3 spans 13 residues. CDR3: CSVGGDRVEKLFF. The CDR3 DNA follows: TGCAGCGTTGGAGGGGACAGGGTTGAAAAACTGTTTTTT.

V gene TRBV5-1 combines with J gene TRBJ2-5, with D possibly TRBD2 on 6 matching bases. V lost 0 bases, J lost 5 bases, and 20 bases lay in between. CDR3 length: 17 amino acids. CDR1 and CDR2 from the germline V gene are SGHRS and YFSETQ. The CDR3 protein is CASSLGRWGVVYETQYF. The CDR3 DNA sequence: TGCGCCAGCAGCTTGGGCCGTTGGGGGGTAGTGTACGAGACCCAGTACTTC.

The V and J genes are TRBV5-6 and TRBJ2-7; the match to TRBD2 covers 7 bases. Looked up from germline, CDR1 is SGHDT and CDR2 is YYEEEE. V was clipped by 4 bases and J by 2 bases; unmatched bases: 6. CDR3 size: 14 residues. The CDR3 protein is CASSPGEGPYEQYF. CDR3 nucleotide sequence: TGTGCCAGCAGCCCTGGGGAGGGGCCCTACGAGCAGTACTTC.

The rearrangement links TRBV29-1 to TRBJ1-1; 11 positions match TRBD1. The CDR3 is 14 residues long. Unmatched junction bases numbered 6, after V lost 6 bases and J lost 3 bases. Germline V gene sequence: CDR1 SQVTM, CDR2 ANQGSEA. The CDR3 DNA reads TGCAGCGTCGGGACAGGGGGGGTTGACACTGAAGCTTTCTTT. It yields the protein CSVGTGGVDTEAFF.

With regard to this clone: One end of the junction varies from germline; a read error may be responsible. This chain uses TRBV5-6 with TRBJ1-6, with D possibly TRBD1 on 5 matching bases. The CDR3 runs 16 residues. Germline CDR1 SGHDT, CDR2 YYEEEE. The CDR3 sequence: CANSLPSTEFDSPLHF. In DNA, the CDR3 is TGTGCCAACAGCTTACCTTCGACAGAGTTTGATTCACCCCTCCACTTT.